The entry that follows covers one T cell receptor beta chain sequence. The clone's antigen remains unknown. Within one base of it there is no much larger clone, and no base qualities were kept. The record originates from a study of CD8 T cells in ankylosing spondylitis (dated by TCRdb to 2016 to 2017). A note on the overall study: The study set out to find disease-linked TCR variants by profiling T cell receptor beta repertoires in ankylosing spondylitis patients and healthy donors. The full study cohort was made up of approximately 27 ankylosing spondylitis patients and about a hundred healthy donors. Peripheral blood was sampled, and synovial fluid was also collected from ankylosing spondylitis patients.

The sequencer listed for this sample is Illumina HiSeq 2500. Quantitative 5'-RACE with molecular barcodes was the method used to prepare the TCR beta libraries. Regarding the original processing steps: To identify disease-linked TCR variants, a new computational method was used, one built on a probabilistic model of VDJ rearrangement. In TCRdb, the public reads were trimmed at Q25 with fastp and aligned with MiXCR, with productive beta chains retained. For every CDR3 protein sequence, its rows merge into one entry that carries the most common genes and DNA. TCRdb's processing, not the study's, gives the V and J calls here. The sample data list some 130,000 distinct CDR3 sequences, and about 7.3% of these were observed just once. Jointly, the top ten make up roughly 12% of the sample. Broader findings and caveats from the paper: A CD8+ phenotype was shown by the disease-linked clones, which were found at relatively low frequencies in peripheral blood. A TCR beta motif made up of seven or eight highly homologous amino acid variants appeared to be characteristic of blood from ankylosing spondylitis patients. Some motif variants had previously been reported in the synovial fluid and blood of reactive arthritis patients, which suggests shared mechanisms of disease initiation. The disease-linked clones were reported to be significantly enriched in matched synovial fluid samples from ankylosing spondylitis patients.

Counted from cysteine to phenylalanine, this CDR3 has 15 amino acids. CDR3 DNA is the only sequence kept; it has 45 bases, read in frame from the first base. V is cut by 6 bases and J by 0 bases, and the space between the germline ends is 12 bases. The germline V gene supplies CDR1 MDHEN and CDR2 SYDVKM. This receptor was taken from a female donor with ankylosing spondylitis or in good health (not recorded which). The sequenced sample consisted of blood, either unsorted or a sorted T cell fraction (not recorded which). This chain joins TRBV28 to TRBJ1-5; perhaps TRBD1 is the D gene, with 5 bases matching. The DNA is TGTGCCAGCAGCCGCGGGGACGGTAGCAATCAGCCCCAGCATTTT. Its translation is CASSRGDGSNQPQHF.